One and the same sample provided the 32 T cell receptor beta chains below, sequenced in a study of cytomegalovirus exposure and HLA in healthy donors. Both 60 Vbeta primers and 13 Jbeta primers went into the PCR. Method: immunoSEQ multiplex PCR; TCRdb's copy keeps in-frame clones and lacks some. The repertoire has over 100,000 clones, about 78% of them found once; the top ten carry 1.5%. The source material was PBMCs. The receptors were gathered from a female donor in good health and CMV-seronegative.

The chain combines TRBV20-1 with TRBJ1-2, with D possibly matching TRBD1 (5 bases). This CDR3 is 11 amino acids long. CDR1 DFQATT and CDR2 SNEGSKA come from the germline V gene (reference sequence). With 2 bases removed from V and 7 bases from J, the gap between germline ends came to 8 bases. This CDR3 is CSARTQGGYTF. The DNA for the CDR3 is TGCAGTGCTAGAACCCAGGGTGGCTACACCTTC.

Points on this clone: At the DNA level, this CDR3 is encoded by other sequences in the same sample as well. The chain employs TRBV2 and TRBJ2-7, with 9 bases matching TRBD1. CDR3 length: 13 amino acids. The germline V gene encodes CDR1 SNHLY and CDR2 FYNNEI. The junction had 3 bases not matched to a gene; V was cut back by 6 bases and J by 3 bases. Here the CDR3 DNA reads TGTGCCAGCAGCCGACAGGGGGACTACGAGCAGTACTTC. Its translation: CASSRQGDYEQYF.

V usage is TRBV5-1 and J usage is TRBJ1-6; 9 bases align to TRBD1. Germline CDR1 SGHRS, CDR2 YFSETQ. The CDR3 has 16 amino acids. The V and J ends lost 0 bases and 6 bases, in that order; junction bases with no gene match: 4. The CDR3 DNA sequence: TGCGCCAGCAGCTTGGGGACAGGGGATTCTAATTCACCCCTCCACTTT. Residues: CASSLGTGDSNSPLHF. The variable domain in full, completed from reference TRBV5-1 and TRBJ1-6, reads KAGVTQTPRYLIKTRGQQVTLSCSPISGHRSVSWYQQTPGQGLQFLFEYFSETQRNKGNFPGRFSGRQFSNSRSEMNVSTLELGDSALYLCASSLGTGDSNSPLHFGNGTRLTVT.

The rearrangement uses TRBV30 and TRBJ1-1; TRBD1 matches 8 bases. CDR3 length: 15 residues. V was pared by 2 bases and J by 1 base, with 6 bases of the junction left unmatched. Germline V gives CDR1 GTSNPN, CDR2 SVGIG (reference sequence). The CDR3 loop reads CAWSPGGAGNTEAFF. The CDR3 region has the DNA TGTGCCTGGAGTCCAGGGGGCGCAGGGAACACTGAAGCTTTCTTT.

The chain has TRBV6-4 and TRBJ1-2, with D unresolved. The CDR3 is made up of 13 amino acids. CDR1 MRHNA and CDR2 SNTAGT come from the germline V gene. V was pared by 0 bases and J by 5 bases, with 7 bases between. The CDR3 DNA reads TGTGCCAGCAGTGACTCGGCGGGGTATGGCTACACCTTC. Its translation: CASSDSAGYGYTF.

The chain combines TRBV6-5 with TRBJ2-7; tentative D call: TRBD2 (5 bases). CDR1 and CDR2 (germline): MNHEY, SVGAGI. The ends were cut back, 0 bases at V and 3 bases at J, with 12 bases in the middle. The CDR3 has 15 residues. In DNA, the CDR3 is TGTGCCAGCAGTTACTCGCCGGGAACATACTACGAGCAGTACTTC. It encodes CASSYSPGTYYEQYF.

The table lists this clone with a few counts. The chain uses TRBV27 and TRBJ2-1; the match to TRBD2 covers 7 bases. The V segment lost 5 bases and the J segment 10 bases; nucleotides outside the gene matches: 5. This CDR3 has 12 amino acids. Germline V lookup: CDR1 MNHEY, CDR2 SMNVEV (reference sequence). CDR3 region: CASSAPSGEQFF. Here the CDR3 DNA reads TGTGCCAGCAGTGCTCCTAGCGGAGAGCAGTTCTTC.

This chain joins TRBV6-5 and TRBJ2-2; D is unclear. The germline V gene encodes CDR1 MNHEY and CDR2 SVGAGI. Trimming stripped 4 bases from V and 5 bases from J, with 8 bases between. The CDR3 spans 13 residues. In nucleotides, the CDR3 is TGTGCCAGCAGTTCTTCTTCGACCGGGGAGCTGTTTTTT. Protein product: CASSSSSTGELFF.

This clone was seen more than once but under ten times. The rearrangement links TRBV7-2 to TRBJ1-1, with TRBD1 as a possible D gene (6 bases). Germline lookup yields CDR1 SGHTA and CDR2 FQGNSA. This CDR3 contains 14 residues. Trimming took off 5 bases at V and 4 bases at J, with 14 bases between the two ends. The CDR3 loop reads CASSAQGGGTEAFF. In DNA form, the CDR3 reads TGTGCCAGCAGCGCACAGGGAGGGGGCACTGAAGCTTTCTTT.

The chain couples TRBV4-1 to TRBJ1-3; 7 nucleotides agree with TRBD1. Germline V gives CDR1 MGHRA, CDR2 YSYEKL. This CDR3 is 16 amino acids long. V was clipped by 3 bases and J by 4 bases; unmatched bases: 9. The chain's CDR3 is CASSHPGRGPGNTIYF. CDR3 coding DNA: TGCGCCAGCAGCCATCCCGGTAGGGGGCCGGGAAACACCATATATTTT.

The CDR3 protein is CASGGTQGHSNYGYTF. Written as DNA, the CDR3 is TGTGCCAGCGGCGGAACACAGGGCCATTCAAACTATGGCTACACCTTC. This chain connects TRBV28 to TRBJ1-2; a possible D gene is TRBD1 (6 bases). Germline loops: CDR1 MDHEN, CDR2 SYDVKM. CDR3 length: 16 amino acids. With 8 bases removed from V and 2 bases from J, the gap between germline ends came to 21 bases.

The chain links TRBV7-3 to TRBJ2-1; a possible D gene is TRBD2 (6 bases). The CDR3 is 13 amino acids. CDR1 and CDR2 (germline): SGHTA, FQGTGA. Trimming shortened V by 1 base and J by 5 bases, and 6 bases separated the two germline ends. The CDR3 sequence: CASSLRRDNEQFF. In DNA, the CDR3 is TGTGCCAGCAGCTTAAGGAGGGACAATGAGCAGTTCTTC.

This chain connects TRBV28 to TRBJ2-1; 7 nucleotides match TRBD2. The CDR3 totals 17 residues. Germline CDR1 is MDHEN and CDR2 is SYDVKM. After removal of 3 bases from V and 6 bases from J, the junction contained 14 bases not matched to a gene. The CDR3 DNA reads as TGTGCCAGCAGTTTGGCCGTCGGGGGGAGCCGACTCAATGAGCAGTTCTTC. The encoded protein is CASSLAVGGSRLNEQFF.

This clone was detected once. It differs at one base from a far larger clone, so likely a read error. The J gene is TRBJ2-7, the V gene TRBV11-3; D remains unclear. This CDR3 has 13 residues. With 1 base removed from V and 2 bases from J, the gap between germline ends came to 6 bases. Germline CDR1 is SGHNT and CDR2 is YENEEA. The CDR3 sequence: CASSLGHTYEQYF. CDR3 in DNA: TGTGCCAGCAGCTTAGGGCACACCTACGAGCAGTACTTC. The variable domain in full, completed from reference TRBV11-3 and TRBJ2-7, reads EAGVVQSPRYKIIEKKQPVAFWCNPISGHNTLYWYLQNLGQGPELLIRYENEEAVDDSQLPKDRFSAERLKGVDSTLKIQPAELGDSAVYLCASSLGHTYEQYFGPGTRLTVT.

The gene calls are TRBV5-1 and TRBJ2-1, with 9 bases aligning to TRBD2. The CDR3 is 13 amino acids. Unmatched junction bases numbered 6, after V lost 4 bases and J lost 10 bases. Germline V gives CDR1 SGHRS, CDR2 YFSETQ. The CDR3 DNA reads TGCGCCAGCAGCCTCGCTACTAGCGGGGAGCAGTTCTTC. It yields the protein CASSLATSGEQFF.

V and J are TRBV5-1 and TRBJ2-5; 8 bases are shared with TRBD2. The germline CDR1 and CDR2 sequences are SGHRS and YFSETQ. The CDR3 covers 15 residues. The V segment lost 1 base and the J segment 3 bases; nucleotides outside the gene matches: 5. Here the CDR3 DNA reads TGCGCCAGCAGCTTGACCGGGACTAGAGAAGAGACCCAGTACTTC. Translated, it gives CASSLTGTREETQYF.

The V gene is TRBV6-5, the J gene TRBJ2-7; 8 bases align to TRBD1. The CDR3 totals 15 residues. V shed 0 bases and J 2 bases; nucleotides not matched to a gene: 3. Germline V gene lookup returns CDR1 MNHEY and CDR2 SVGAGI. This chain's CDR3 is CASSYSGQGTYEQYF. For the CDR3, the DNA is TGTGCCAGCAGTTACTCAGGACAGGGAACCTACGAGCAGTACTTC.

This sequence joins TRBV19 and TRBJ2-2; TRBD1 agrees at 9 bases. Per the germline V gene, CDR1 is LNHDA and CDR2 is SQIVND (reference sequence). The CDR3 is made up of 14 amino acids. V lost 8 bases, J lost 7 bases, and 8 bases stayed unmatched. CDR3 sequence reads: CASFGTGSDGELFF. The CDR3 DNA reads TGTGCCAGTTTTGGGACAGGGTCGGACGGGGAGCTGTTTTTT.

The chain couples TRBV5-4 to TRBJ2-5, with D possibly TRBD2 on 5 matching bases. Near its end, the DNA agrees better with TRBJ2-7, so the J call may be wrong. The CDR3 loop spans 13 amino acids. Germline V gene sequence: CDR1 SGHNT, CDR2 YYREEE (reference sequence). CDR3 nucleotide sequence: TGTGCCAGCAGCTTCGGACTCTCCTACGAGCAGTACTTC. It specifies CASSFGLSYEQYF.

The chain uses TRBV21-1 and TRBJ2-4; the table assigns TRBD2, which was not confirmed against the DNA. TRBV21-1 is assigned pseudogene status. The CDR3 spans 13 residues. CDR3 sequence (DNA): TGTGCCAGCAGCCGGAGACTCAAAAACATTCAGTACTTC. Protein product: CASSRRLKNIQYF.

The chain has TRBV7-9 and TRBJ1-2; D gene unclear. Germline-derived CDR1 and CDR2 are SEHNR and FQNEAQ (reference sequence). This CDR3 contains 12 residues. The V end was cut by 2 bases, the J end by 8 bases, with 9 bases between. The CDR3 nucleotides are TGTGCCAGCAGCTTATCTCGAGGAGGCTACACCTTC. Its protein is CASSLSRGGYTF. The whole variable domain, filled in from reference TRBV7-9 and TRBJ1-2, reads DTGVSQNPRHKITKRGQNVTFRCDPISEHNRLYWYRQTLGQGPEFLTYFQNEAQLEKSRLLSDRFSAERPKGSFSTLEIQRTEQGDSAMYLCASSLSRGGYTFGSGTRLTVV.

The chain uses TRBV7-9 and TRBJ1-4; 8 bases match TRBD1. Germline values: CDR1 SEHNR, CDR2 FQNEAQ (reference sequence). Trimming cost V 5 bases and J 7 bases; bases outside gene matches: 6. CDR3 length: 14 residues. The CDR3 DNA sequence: TGTGCCAGCAGCAACAGGGGGAGGGTTGAAAAACTGTTTTTT. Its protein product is CASSNRGRVEKLFF.

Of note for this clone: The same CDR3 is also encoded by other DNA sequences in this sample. CDR3 protein: CASSSLDGTGFYNEQFF. The CDR3 DNA sequence: TGTGCCAGCAGCTCCTTAGACGGGACAGGGTTCTACAATGAGCAGTTCTTC. This sequence joins TRBV7-8 and TRBJ2-1; 9 bases agree with TRBD1. There are 17 residues in the CDR3. Germline loops: CDR1 SGHVS, CDR2 FQNEAQ. V was pared by 4 bases and J by 3 bases, with 10 bases of the junction left unmatched.

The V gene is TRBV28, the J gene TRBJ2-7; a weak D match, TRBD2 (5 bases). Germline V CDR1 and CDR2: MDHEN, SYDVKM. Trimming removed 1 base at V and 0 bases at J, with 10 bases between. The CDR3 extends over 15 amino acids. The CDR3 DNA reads TGTGCCAGCAGTTTATCGAGCGGATACTCCTACGAGCAGTACTTC. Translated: CASSLSSGYSYEQYF.

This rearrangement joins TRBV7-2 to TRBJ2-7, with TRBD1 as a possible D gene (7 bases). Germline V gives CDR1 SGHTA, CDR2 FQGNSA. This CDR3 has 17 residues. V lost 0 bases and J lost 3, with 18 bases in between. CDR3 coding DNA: TGTGCCAGCAGCTTAGCCCAGACAGGGAGGAATGACTACGAGCAGTACTTC. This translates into CASSLAQTGRNDYEQYF.

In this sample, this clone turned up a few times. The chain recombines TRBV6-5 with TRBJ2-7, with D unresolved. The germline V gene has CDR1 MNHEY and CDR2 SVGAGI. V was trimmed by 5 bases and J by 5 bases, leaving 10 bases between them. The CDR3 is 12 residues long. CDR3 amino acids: CASSPSGDEQYF. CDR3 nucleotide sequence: TGTGCCAGCAGTCCCTCGGGTGACGAGCAGTACTTC.

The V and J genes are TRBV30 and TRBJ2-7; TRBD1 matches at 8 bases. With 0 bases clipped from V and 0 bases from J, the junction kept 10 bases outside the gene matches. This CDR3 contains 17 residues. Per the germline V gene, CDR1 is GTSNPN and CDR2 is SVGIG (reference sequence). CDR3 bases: TGTGCCTGGAGTGTAATGGTGGGTGGACAGGGCTCCTACGAGCAGTACTTC. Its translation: CAWSVMVGGQGSYEQYF.

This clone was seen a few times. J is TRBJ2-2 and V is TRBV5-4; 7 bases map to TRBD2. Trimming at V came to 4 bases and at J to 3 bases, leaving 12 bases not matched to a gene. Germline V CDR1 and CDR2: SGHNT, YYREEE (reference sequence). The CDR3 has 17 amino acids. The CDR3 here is CASSPLRASGDTGELFF. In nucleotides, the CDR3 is TGTGCCAGCAGCCCCCTCCGGGCTAGCGGAGACACCGGGGAGCTGTTTTTT.

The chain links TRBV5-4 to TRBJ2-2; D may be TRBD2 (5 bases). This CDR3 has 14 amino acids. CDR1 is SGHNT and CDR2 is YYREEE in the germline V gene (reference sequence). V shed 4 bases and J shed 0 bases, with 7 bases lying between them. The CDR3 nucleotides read TGTGCCAGCAGCCGGGGATCGAACACCGGGGAGCTGTTTTTT. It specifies CASSRGSNTGELFF. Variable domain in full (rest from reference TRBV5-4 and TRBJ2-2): ETGVTQSPTHLIKTRGQQVTLRCSSQSGHNTVSWYQQALGQGPQFIFQYYREEENGRGNFPPRFSGLQFPNYSSELNVNALELDDSALYLCASSRGSNTGELFFGEGSRLTVL.

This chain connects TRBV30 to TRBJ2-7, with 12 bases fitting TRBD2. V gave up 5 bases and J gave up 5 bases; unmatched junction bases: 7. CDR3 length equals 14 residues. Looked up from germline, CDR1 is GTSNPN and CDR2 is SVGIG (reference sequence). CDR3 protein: CAWGTSGRPHEQYF. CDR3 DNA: TGTGCCTGGGGCACTAGCGGGAGGCCCCACGAGCAGTACTTC.

The chain's CDR3 is CASSLKQGHEQFF. In DNA form, the CDR3 reads TGTGCCAGCAGCTTAAAACAGGGCCATGAGCAGTTCTTC. The chain recombines TRBV5-6 with TRBJ2-1; D may be TRBD1 (6 bases). Trimming shortened V by 2 bases and J by 8 bases, and 11 bases separated the two germline ends. The CDR3 runs to 13 residues. In germline, CDR1 is SGHDT, CDR2 YYEEEE.

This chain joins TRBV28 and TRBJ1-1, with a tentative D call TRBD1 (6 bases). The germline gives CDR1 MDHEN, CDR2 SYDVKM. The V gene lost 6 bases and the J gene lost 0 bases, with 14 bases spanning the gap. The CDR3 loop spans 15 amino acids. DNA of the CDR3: TGTGCCAGCAGATCGTCGGGACACGTGAACACTGAAGCTTTCTTT. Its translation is CASRSSGHVNTEAFF.